The 28 T cell receptor beta chains in this list originate from one sample, sequenced in a study of blood T cell repertoires in COVID-19. Assay used: immunoSEQ multiplex PCR; TCRdb lists only in-frame clones, some missing. This table has over 200,000 clones, 70% to 90% appearing once. What was sequenced was peripheral blood. Source of these receptors: a man between 18 and 35 years old with active or convalescent COVID-19.

This rearrangement joins TRBV30 to TRBJ2-2, with 10 bases fitting TRBD2. After removal of 5 bases from V and 3 bases from J, the junction contained 6 bases not matched to a gene. Per germline, CDR1 GTSNPN and CDR2 SVGIG (reference sequence). The CDR3 loop spans 15 amino acids. CDR3 nucleotides: TGTGCCTGGGCTAGCGGGAGCGGGGACACCGGGGAGCTGTTTTTT. Protein product: CAWASGSGDTGELFF.

The rearrangement uses TRBV5-4 and TRBJ1-1, with D uncertain. Germline lookup yields CDR1 SGHNT and CDR2 YYREEE (reference sequence). The V and J ends lost 0 bases and 4 bases respectively, with 13 bases between them. The CDR3 totals 15 residues. Here the CDR3 DNA reads TGTGCCAGCAGCTTGGTTTCGGGGTTGCCCACTGAAGCTTTCTTT. It specifies CASSLVSGLPTEAFF.

This clone came up a few times. The V call is TRBV6-5, the J call TRBJ1-2; 9 bases align to TRBD1. The germline gives CDR1 MNHEY, CDR2 SVGAGI. This CDR3 comprises 15 residues. The ends lost 2 bases at V and 6 bases at J; junction bases unmatched: 7. Here the CDR3 DNA reads TGTGCCAGCAGTTACGGTTTGACAGGGGGGAATGGCTACACCTTC. It translates to CASSYGLTGGNGYTF.

This chain uses TRBV19 with TRBJ1-6; D remains unclear. Germline V gene data show CDR1 as LNHDA and CDR2 as SQIVND (reference sequence). The CDR3 has 18 residues. V was pared by 6 bases and J by 8 bases, with 26 bases between. The CDR3 here is CASRVYGGRPLRDSPLHF. For the CDR3, the DNA is TGTGCCAGTAGGGTTTATGGTGGAAGGCCCCTCCGGGATTCACCCCTCCACTTT.

This chain connects TRBV15 to TRBJ1-1, with 7 bases fitting TRBD1. The V segment lost 3 bases and the J segment 3 bases; nucleotides outside the gene matches: 1. Germline CDR1 is LNHNV and CDR2 is YYDKDF (reference sequence). The CDR3 is 13 residues long. This CDR3 reads CATSRDRYTEAFF. The CDR3 nucleotides are TGTGCCACCAGCAGGGACAGGTACACTGAAGCTTTCTTT. Drawing the rest from reference TRBV15 and TRBJ1-1, the complete variable domain is DAMVIQNPRYQVTQFGKPVTLSCSQTLNHNVMYWYQQKSSQAPKLLFHYYDKDFNNEADTPDNFQSRRPNTSFCFLDIRSPGLGDTAMYLCATSRDRYTEAFFGQGTRLTVV.

This clone was detected only once. The genes are TRBV6-5 and TRBJ2-7, with D possibly TRBD1 on 5 matching bases. The CDR3 totals 12 residues. V lost 6 bases and J lost 2, with 8 bases in between. The germline V gene encodes CDR1 MNHEY and CDR2 SVGAGI. This chain's CDR3 is CASRTDTYEQYF. The CDR3 DNA is TGTGCCAGCAGGACAGATACCTACGAGCAGTACTTC.

The J gene is TRBJ2-7, the V gene TRBV5-4; possible D gene TRBD2, 6 bases. The germline V gene encodes CDR1 SGHNT and CDR2 YYREEE (reference sequence). The V end lost 4 bases, the J end lost 2 bases, and 13 bases lay between the germline ends. The CDR3 length is 14 residues. CDR3 DNA: TGTGCCAGCAGCCCGGAGGGCACTACCTACGAGCAGTACTTC. It translates to CASSPEGTTYEQYF. Based on the CDR3 plus reference TRBV5-4 and TRBJ2-7, the full variable domain is ETGVTQSPTHLIKTRGQQVTLRCSSQSGHNTVSWYQQALGQGPQFIFQYYREEENGRGNFPPRFSGLQFPNYSSELNVNALELDDSALYLCASSPEGTTYEQYFGPGTRLTVT.

The genes are TRBV6-4 and TRBJ1-1, with D possibly being TRBD1 (5 bases). V was shortened by 4 bases and J by 9 bases, with 9 bases between the two germline ends. CDR1 MRHNA and CDR2 SNTAGT come from the germline V gene. This CDR3 is built from 11 residues. In DNA form, the CDR3 reads TGTGCCAGCAGTGGCGGGGGGAAAGCTTTCTTT. Its protein product is CASSGGGKAFF.

The chain has TRBV6-2 or TRBV6-3 and TRBJ2-1, with a possible D match to TRBD2 (5 bases). V dropped 2 bases and J dropped 3 bases, with 8 bases sitting between them. The CDR3 is 14 residues long. Germline CDR1 MNHEY, CDR2 SVGEGT. The CDR3 reads CASSYPGGYNEQFF. The CDR3 coding sequence is TGTGCCAGCAGTTACCCCGGAGGCTACAATGAGCAGTTCTTC.

V is TRBV29-1 and J is TRBJ2-7; 10 bases line up with TRBD2. CDR3 length equals 20 residues. The germline gives CDR1 SQVTM, CDR2 ANQGSEA. The J segment lost 1 base and the V segment lost 7 bases, leaving 25 bases of the junction unmatched. The CDR3 loop is CSAVIRGGSGRAGASYEQYF. CDR3 nucleotides: TGCAGCGCCGTCATACGGGGGGGGAGCGGGAGGGCCGGGGCGTCCTACGAGCAGTACTTC.

The chain combines TRBV5-1 with TRBJ2-7; D gene ambiguous. This CDR3 spans 12 amino acids. In germline, CDR1 is SGHRS, CDR2 YFSETQ. V lost 4 bases, J lost 7 bases, and 12 bases lay in between. The CDR3 bases are TGCGCCAGCAGCGCGACGCTAGAGGAGCAGTACTTC. This gives the protein CASSATLEEQYF.

The gene calls are TRBV6-6 and TRBJ1-2, with 8 positions matching TRBD1. CDR1 and CDR2 (germline): MNHNY, SVGAGI (reference sequence). J lost 0 bases, V lost 5 bases, and 11 bases had no gene match. CDR3 length equals 17 residues. CDR3 sequence reads: CASSHTYDRGANYGYTF. Written as DNA, the CDR3 is TGTGCCAGCAGTCATACCTACGACAGGGGAGCTAACTATGGCTACACCTTC.

This rearrangement joins TRBV7-8 to TRBJ1-3; D not certain. The CDR3 contains 14 residues. V dropped 2 bases and J dropped 1 base, with 6 bases sitting between them. Per the germline V gene, CDR1 is SGHVS and CDR2 is FQNEAQ. The CDR3 here is CASSLLGSGNTIYF. The CDR3 DNA reads TGTGCCAGCAGCTTACTCGGTTCTGGAAACACCATATATTTT.

The J gene is TRBJ2-1, the V gene TRBV9; 10 bases align to TRBD2. V shed 3 bases and J 0 bases; nucleotides not matched to a gene: 3. The CDR3 length is 16 residues. The germline gives CDR1 SGDLS, CDR2 YYNGEE. For the CDR3, the DNA is TGTGCCAGCAGCGGTCCTAGCGGGAGCTCCTACAATGAGCAGTTCTTC. Its translation: CASSGPSGSSYNEQFF. Variable domain in full (rest from reference TRBV9 and TRBJ2-1): DSGVTQTPKHLITATGQRVTLRCSPRSGDLSVYWYQQSLDQGLQFLIQYYNGEERAKGNILERFSAQQFPDLHSELNLSSLELGDSALYFCASSGPSGSSYNEQFFGPGTRLTVL.

The chain links TRBV3-1 (or the pseudogene TRBV3-2) to TRBJ1-1, with 7 positions matching TRBD1. The trim removed 1 base at V and 0 bases at J, leaving 8 bases unmatched. In germline, CDR1 is LGHDT, CDR2 YNNKEL (reference sequence). The CDR3 totals 17 residues. The CDR3 reads CASSQGVGGVLNTEAFF. CDR3 in DNA: TGTGCCAGCAGCCAAGGGGTAGGGGGCGTCCTGAACACTGAAGCTTTCTTT.

The V and J genes are TRBV19 and TRBJ2-2, with D possibly TRBD2 on 5 matching bases. Germline CDR1 and CDR2: LNHDA and SQIVND (reference sequence). CDR3 length equals 16 residues. V was clipped by 3 bases and J by 3 bases, with 14 bases between them. CDR3 sequence: CASSIGRGQYTGELFF. The CDR3 DNA follows: TGTGCCAGTAGTATTGGGCGCGGGCAATACACCGGGGAGCTGTTTTTT.

The chain carries TRBV5-4 and TRBJ1-2; no firm D call. Per the germline V gene, CDR1 is SGHNT and CDR2 is YYREEE (reference sequence). The V end was cut by 3 bases, the J end by 6 bases, with 21 bases between. The CDR3 length is 16 residues. This CDR3 is CASSSEALASRNGYTF. CDR3 coding DNA: TGTGCCAGCAGCTCGGAAGCCTTAGCCTCAAGGAATGGCTACACCTTC.

This chain uses TRBV7-9 with TRBJ1-1; D is possibly TRBD1 (5 bases). The germline V gene encodes CDR1 SEHNR and CDR2 FQNEAQ (reference sequence). The CDR3 length is 16 residues. V was cut by 0 bases and J by 6 bases, with 17 bases left in between. The CDR3 sequence is CASSLAMSRAEAEAFF. CDR3 in DNA: TGTGCCAGCAGCTTAGCGATGAGCAGGGCAGAGGCTGAAGCTTTCTTT.

The chain is built from TRBV3-1 (or the pseudogene TRBV3-2) and TRBJ2-7; 9 bases align to TRBD1. With V trimmed by 0 bases and J by 5 bases, 14 bases remained unmatched. This CDR3 has 18 residues. Germline CDR1 is LGHDT and CDR2 is YNNKEL (reference sequence). The CDR3: CASSQESLTGGAGHEQYF. CDR3 bases: TGTGCCAGCAGCCAAGAATCCCTAACAGGGGGCGCGGGCCACGAGCAGTACTTC.

The chain couples TRBV5-5 to TRBJ2-1; TRBD2 might be the D (6 bases). The length of the CDR3 is 17 residues. Per the germline V gene, CDR1 is SGHKS and CDR2 is YYEKEE (reference sequence). V was shortened by 4 bases and J by 5 bases, with 22 bases between the two germline ends. DNA of the CDR3: TGTGCCAGCAGCCCGGGTAGAACGGAGGCGGGAAACAATGAGCAGTTCTTC. Its translation: CASSPGRTEAGNNEQFF.

On this clone: Since no conserved phenylalanine or tryptophan closes the CDR3, a read error is the likely cause. No DNA is shown, since the ends of the CDR3 on it are uncertain; the CDR3 is the one TCRdb lists. The chain has TRBV27 and TRBJ1-5; the listed D gene, TRBD1, was not tested against the DNA. Germline V gives CDR1 MNHEY, CDR2 SMNVEV (reference sequence). A total of 9 residues make up the CDR3, ends included. The CDR3 here is CASSTRPTG.

The genes are TRBV6-4 and TRBJ2-3, with 16 bases that match TRBD2. The CDR3 runs 16 residues. The V gene's germline CDR1 is MRHNA and CDR2 SNTAGT. J lost 4 bases, V lost 3 bases, and 1 base had no gene match. The CDR3 sequence is CASSEGLAGGPDTQYF. In DNA, the CDR3 is TGTGCCAGCAGTGAGGGACTAGCGGGAGGGCCAGATACGCAGTATTTT.

This rearrangement joins TRBV11-2 to TRBJ2-7; D is possibly TRBD2 (6 bases). V was shortened by 5 bases and J by 6 bases, with 14 bases between the two germline ends. CDR1 and CDR2 from the germline V gene are SGHAT and FQNNGV. This CDR3 has 13 residues. CDR3 DNA: TGTGCCAGCAGCCCCCAGGAGGGCACCGAGCAGTACTTC. As protein: CASSPQEGTEQYF.

The genes are TRBV2 and TRBJ1-1; D possibly corresponds to TRBD1 (5 bases). The CDR3 has 12 amino acids. Trimming shortened V by 7 bases and J by 11 bases, and 17 bases separated the two germline ends. Germline CDR1 SNHLY, CDR2 FYNNEI. CDR3 sequence reads: CASNLGQSLAFF. The CDR3 coding sequence is TGTGCCAGCAACCTTGGACAATCGTTGGCTTTCTTT.

The DNA for the CDR3 is TGCAGTGCTAGTTCCCGACAGGGGCAAGGAAACACCATATATTTT. Amino acid sequence: CSASSRQGQGNTIYF. The rearrangement links TRBV20-1 to TRBJ1-3; 8 bases line up with TRBD1. J was trimmed by 4 bases and V by 3 bases; bases with no gene match: 8. This CDR3 has 15 amino acids. Germline V gene sequence: CDR1 DFQATT, CDR2 SNEGSKA (reference sequence).

This chain links TRBV7-8 with TRBJ2-1; TRBD2 matches 11 bases. Trimming took 1 base from V and 7 from J; bases not matched to a gene: 3. The CDR3 loop spans 15 amino acids. Germline CDR1 is SGHVS and CDR2 is FQNEAQ. DNA of the CDR3: TGTGCCAGCAGCTTAGTAGCGGGAGGGCCAAATGAGCAGTTCTTC. This codes for CASSLVAGGPNEQFF. The full variable domain, completed using reference TRBV7-8 and TRBJ2-1, is GAGVSQSPRYKVAKRGQDVALRCDPISGHVSLFWYQQALGQGPEFLTYFQNEAQLDKSGLPSDRFFAERPEGSVSTLKIQRTQQEDSAVYLCASSLVAGGPNEQFFGPGTRLTVL.

The chain links TRBV18 to TRBJ2-7, with 8 nucleotides matching TRBD1. CDR1 KGHSH and CDR2 LQKENI come from the germline V gene. After removal of 2 bases from V and 4 bases from J, the junction contained 10 bases not matched to a gene. This CDR3 has 16 residues. CDR3 DNA: TGTGCCAGCTCACCAGAAAATAGGGACAGGAAATACGAGCAGTACTTC. It specifies CASSPENRDRKYEQYF.

V is TRBV27 and J is TRBJ1-2; TRBD1 aligns across 10 bases. The CDR3 extends over 18 amino acids. The germline V gene encodes CDR1 MNHEY and CDR2 SMNVEV (reference sequence). V gave up 1 base and J gave up 8 bases; unmatched junction bases: 16. In nucleotides, the CDR3 is TGTGCCAGCAGTTTATTTGGGGAAGTGACAGGGGGCGCGGGGGGCTACACCTTC. Protein sequence: CASSLFGEVTGGAGGYTF.